Listed here are 21 T cell receptor beta chains from one sample, sequenced in a study of blood T cell repertoires in COVID-19. Method: immunoSEQ multiplex PCR; TCRdb's copy keeps in-frame clones and lacks some. This table has about 400,000 clones, roughly 90% appearing once. Sequencing was done on a sample of PBMCs or T cells enriched from blood (not recorded which). The receptors here all came from a woman aged 40 to 50 with acute COVID-19.

The rearrangement joins TRBV10-3 to TRBJ1-3; a weak D match, TRBD1 (5 bases). The V gene's germline CDR1 is ENHRY and CDR2 SYGVKD. The CDR3 has 16 residues. Trimming cost V 3 bases and J 4 bases, with 16 bases left between them. Here the CDR3 DNA reads TGTGCCATCAGTGAATGGGGCGGAACCCTGGGAAACACCATATATTTT. Its translation: CAISEWGGTLGNTIYF.

The V call is TRBV4-1, the J call TRBJ1-2, with a tentative D call TRBD1 (5 bases). Germline V lookup: CDR1 MGHRA, CDR2 YSYEKL. The CDR3 loop spans 15 amino acids. V was shortened by 3 bases and J by 2 bases, with 13 bases between the two germline ends. The CDR3 DNA sequence: TGCGCCAGCAGCCACCTGAGGTCAGGGAACTATGGCTACACCTTC. It encodes CASSHLRSGNYGYTF.

The genes are TRBV6-1 and TRBJ1-1; the D is unclear. Looked up from germline, CDR1 is MNHNS and CDR2 is SASEGT. This CDR3 spans 13 amino acids. Trimming removed 2 bases at V and 7 bases at J, with 11 bases between. CDR3 sequence (DNA): TGTGCCAGCAGTGAAATTCCCCCGGGTGAAGCTTTCTTT. As protein: CASSEIPPGEAFF.

The V call is TRBV9, the J call TRBJ2-3; TRBD2 might be the D (5 bases). The germline gives CDR1 SGDLS, CDR2 YYNGEE. The CDR3 covers 13 residues. The ends were cut back, 3 bases at V and 6 bases at J, with 11 bases in the middle. The DNA for the CDR3 is TGTGCCAGCAGCGGGACGGGATATGATACGCAGTATTTT. It translates to CASSGTGYDTQYF.

The CDR3 DNA reads as TGTGCCAGCAGCACCCAAACGGGTCAGGGGTCCCAGTACTTC. It encodes CASSTQTGQGSQYF. The chain is built from TRBV7-9 and TRBJ2-5; D is possibly TRBD1 (6 bases). The CDR3 is 14 amino acids. Germline values: CDR1 SEHNR, CDR2 FQNEAQ (reference sequence). V lost 5 bases and J lost 9, with 19 bases in between.

This chain uses TRBV5-1 with TRBJ2-5; D is perhaps TRBD1 (6 bases). Trimming took off 4 bases at V and 5 bases at J, with 18 bases between the two ends. This CDR3 is 15 amino acids long. CDR1 and CDR2 from the germline V gene are SGHRS and YFSETQ. The CDR3: CASSATGHAGETQYF. The CDR3 DNA sequence: TGCGCCAGCAGCGCTACAGGGCATGCAGGGGAGACCCAGTACTTC.

This chain uses TRBV12-5 with TRBJ2-3; D is perhaps TRBD2 (6 bases). The V gene lost 6 bases and the J gene lost 5 bases, with 18 bases spanning the gap. Germline assignment: CDR1 LGHNT and CDR2 FRNRAP. CDR3 length: 15 amino acids. The CDR3 sequence is CASGYGGILGDTQYF. The CDR3 region has the DNA TGTGCTAGTGGCTACGGCGGGATTCTTGGAGATACGCAGTATTTT.

This clone was counted a few times. The chain recombines TRBV4-1 with TRBJ1-2; D not certain. V was shortened by 1 base and J by 0 bases, with 6 bases between the two germline ends. The CDR3 sequence is 14 residues long. Germline V gives CDR1 MGHRA, CDR2 YSYEKL. The CDR3 reads CASSQVASNYGYTF. The CDR3 DNA follows: TGCGCCAGCAGCCAAGTAGCCTCTAACTATGGCTACACCTTC.

V is TRBV11-3 and J is TRBJ2-1; TRBD2 aligns across 8 bases. The CDR3 loop spans 15 amino acids. V lost 5 bases and J lost 4; bases outside the gene matches: 7. Germline CDR1 is SGHNT and CDR2 is YENEEA. The CDR3 loop reads CASSPPGGSYNEQFF. CDR3 DNA sequence: TGTGCCAGCAGCCCCCCGGGGGGGAGTTACAATGAGCAGTTCTTC.

This clone was picked up one time. The rearrangement links TRBV2 to TRBJ2-3, with D perhaps matching TRBD2 (7 bases). CDR1 and CDR2 from the germline V gene are SNHLY and FYNNEI. This CDR3 contains 16 residues. The V gene lost 6 bases and the J gene lost 0 bases, with 16 bases spanning the gap. CDR3 in DNA: TGTGCCAGCAGGGGGGGCGCGGGGGTAAGCACAGATACGCAGTATTTT. Protein product: CASRGGAGVSTDTQYF.

The rearrangement links TRBV4-2 to TRBJ1-2, with 9 bases identical to TRBD1. V lost 3 bases, J lost 0 bases, and 5 bases stayed unmatched. Germline values: CDR1 LGHNA, CDR2 YNFKEQ. The CDR3 sequence is 16 residues long. CDR3 loop: CASSHTDRGANYGYTF. CDR3 coding DNA: TGTGCCAGCAGCCACACGGACAGGGGAGCTAACTATGGCTACACCTTC.

Remarks on this clone: One end of the junction does not line up with germline, which may come from a read error. The gene calls are TRBV30 and TRBJ1-4; D gene ambiguous. There are 14 residues in the CDR3. Germline CDR1 and CDR2: GTSNPN and SVGIG (reference sequence). The CDR3 nucleotides are TGTGCCTGGAGTGTTGAGGGTCTTAATGAAAAGCTGTTTTTT. It translates to CAWSVEGLNEKLFF.

This clone was recorded a few times. The chain uses TRBV6-6 and TRBJ2-1; perhaps TRBD1 as D (6 bases). Trimming took 6 bases from V and 2 from J, leaving 14 bases between them. This CDR3 has 15 residues. Germline V CDR1 and CDR2: MNHNY, SVGAGI (reference sequence). CDR3 sequence (DNA): TGTGCCAGCAGCCTCGGCAGGGGCACCTACAATGAGCAGTTCTTC. Translated, it gives CASSLGRGTYNEQFF.

This clone was picked up one time. The chain links TRBV10-2 to TRBJ2-2; 9 bases agree with TRBD1. This CDR3 has 16 amino acids. J was trimmed by 4 bases and V by 3 bases; bases with no gene match: 6. Germline V CDR1 and CDR2: WSHSY, SAAADI. In nucleotides, the CDR3 is TGCGCCAGCAGTGACCCCTTACAGGGGGCCACCGGGGAGCTGTTTTTT. Its translation: CASSDPLQGATGELFF.

This chain uses TRBV10-1 with TRBJ2-1; 7 bases agree with TRBD1. This CDR3 comprises 13 residues. J was trimmed by 13 bases and V by 2 bases; bases with no gene match: 8. Germline CDR1 WNHNN, CDR2 SYGVQD (reference sequence). The CDR3 DNA follows: TGCGCCAGCAGTGAGAACCCCGGGACAGTTCAGTTCTTC. This codes for CASSENPGTVQFF.

The gene calls are TRBV5-6 and TRBJ2-3; 9 bases fit TRBD2. Germline V gene data show CDR1 as SGHDT and CDR2 as YYEEEE. V dropped 0 bases and J dropped 4; count of bases not matched to a gene: 3. The CDR3 consists of 15 residues. The CDR3 spells CASSLASGVSDTQYF. The CDR3 DNA follows: TGTGCCAGCAGCTTGGCTAGCGGGGTGTCAGATACGCAGTATTTT.

V and J are TRBV27 and TRBJ1-2; 10 nucleotides agree with TRBD1. Germline CDR1 and CDR2: MNHEY and SMNVEV (reference sequence). This CDR3 is 13 amino acids long. After removal of 5 bases from V and 7 bases from J, the junction contained 4 bases not matched to a gene. The CDR3 spells CASSRQGAIGYTF. The CDR3 DNA follows: TGTGCCAGCAGTCGACAGGGGGCGATTGGCTACACCTTC.

The chain combines TRBV5-1 with TRBJ1-1; 8 bases align to TRBD1. The CDR3 covers 15 residues. Per the germline V gene, CDR1 is SGHRS and CDR2 is YFSETQ. The V and J ends lost 4 bases and 0 bases, in that order; junction bases with no gene match: 5. The CDR3 loop is CASSAGGPMNTEAFF. In DNA form, the CDR3 reads TGCGCCAGCAGCGCAGGGGGCCCCATGAACACTGAAGCTTTCTTT.

The chain recombines TRBV10-3 with TRBJ1-2; perhaps TRBD1 as D (5 bases). The CDR3 sequence is 13 residues long. In germline, CDR1 is ENHRY, CDR2 SYGVKD. Deletions cut 4 bases from V and 0 bases from J, with 6 bases between. CDR3: CAISGQPNYGYTF. In nucleotides, the CDR3 is TGTGCCATCAGTGGACAGCCTAACTATGGCTACACCTTC.

This chain connects TRBV29-1 to TRBJ1-2; TRBD1 matches 10 bases. Germline assignment: CDR1 SQVTM and CDR2 ANQGSEA. The V and J ends lost 7 bases and 8 bases, in that order; junction bases with no gene match: 4. This CDR3 is built from 11 residues. This chain's CDR3 is CSEGQGNGYTF. The CDR3 region has the DNA TGCAGCGAGGGACAGGGGAACGGCTACACCTTC.

The V and J genes are TRBV5-4 and TRBJ1-2; 7 bases agree with TRBD1. The junction had 10 bases not matched to a gene; V was cut back by 4 bases and J by 7 bases. The CDR3 is 14 residues long. Germline V gene sequence: CDR1 SGHNT, CDR2 YYREEE (reference sequence). The CDR3 region is CASSAIIGGVGYTF. The CDR3 bases are TGTGCCAGCAGCGCCATAATAGGGGGCGTTGGCTACACCTTC.